One and the same sample provided the 13 T cell receptor beta chains below, sequenced in a study of shared clonotypes between healthy human individuals. Profiling relied on immunoSEQ multiplex PCR, and the TCRdb table lists in-frame clones only, not all of them. The sample contains under 600,000 clones, more than 95% of which appear only once. Sequenced input: naive CD4+ T cells sorted from blood. Subset given: CD45RA+ positively selected. These receptors were taken from a woman between 25 and 40 years old in good health.

The count of this clone is one. This sequence joins TRBV19 and TRBJ2-2; the match to TRBD2 covers 10 bases. Germline trimming cut 4 bases from V and 4 bases from J; bases unmatched to any gene: 9. CDR3 length: 17 amino acids. CDR1 is LNHDA, CDR2 SQIVND, per germline (reference sequence). CDR3 bases: TGTGCCAGTAGTACCCGAAACCTAGCGGGAGCCACCGGGGAGCTGTTTTTT. Translation gives CASSTRNLAGATGELFF.

V is TRBV27 and J is TRBJ1-1; TRBD1 is a possible D gene (6 bases). The germline V gene has CDR1 MNHEY and CDR2 SMNVEV (reference sequence). This CDR3 has 15 amino acids. V lost 5 bases, J lost 4 bases, and 17 bases lay in between. The CDR3 protein is CASSMTGPGVTEAFF. The CDR3 DNA reads TGTGCCAGCAGTATGACAGGTCCGGGGGTCACTGAAGCTTTCTTT.

This clone was picked up a small number of times. V gene TRBV7-6 combines with J gene TRBJ2-3; the D gene is possibly TRBD2 (6 bases). V was cut by 3 bases and J by 5 bases, with 18 bases left in between. This CDR3 comprises 16 residues. Germline loops: CDR1 SGHVS, CDR2 FNYEAQ. The CDR3: CASSFGTGGVVDTQYF. As DNA, the CDR3 is TGTGCCAGCAGCTTCGGGACTGGCGGAGTGGTAGATACGCAGTATTTT.

This chain links TRBV11-3 with TRBJ2-1; TRBD2 matches at 10 bases. The V segment lost 2 bases and the J segment 4 bases; nucleotides outside the gene matches: 2. The V gene's germline CDR1 is SGHNT and CDR2 YENEEA. The CDR3 is 15 residues long. CDR3 nucleotide sequence: TGTGCCAGCAGCTTACAGACTAGCGGGTACAATGAGCAGTTCTTC. As protein: CASSLQTSGYNEQFF.

V is TRBV28 and J is TRBJ1-5, with D tentatively TRBD1 (5 bases). There are 15 residues in the CDR3. Germline V gene data show CDR1 as MDHEN and CDR2 as SYDVKM. Trimming removed 7 bases from V and 2 bases from J, with 15 bases in between. In DNA, the CDR3 is TGTGCCAGCAACGTAAGGGGCGTCGGCAATCAGCCCCAGCATTTT. It is translated as CASNVRGVGNQPQHF.

This chain connects TRBV6-1 to TRBJ1-1; 10 bases agree with TRBD1. V dropped 1 base and J dropped 4; count of bases not matched to a gene: 9. Germline values: CDR1 MNHNS, CDR2 SASEGT. This CDR3 contains 17 residues. The CDR3 DNA sequence: TGTGCCAGCAGTGAAGGGGGACAGGGGTGGGTCGGCACTGAAGCTTTCTTT. The encoded protein is CASSEGGQGWVGTEAFF.

The genes are TRBV11-3 and TRBJ2-7; D perhaps matches TRBD1 (6 bases). This CDR3 is 14 amino acids long. Germline-derived CDR1 and CDR2 are SGHNT and YENEEA. The V gene lost 5 bases and the J gene lost 5 bases, with 16 bases spanning the gap. The CDR3: CASSLTGGFDEQYF. As DNA, the CDR3 is TGTGCCAGCAGCCTGACAGGTGGTTTCGACGAGCAGTACTTC.

This clone was observed a single time. The J gene is TRBJ2-7, the V gene TRBV5-4; 9 bases agree with TRBD2. Germline trimming cut 0 bases from V and 2 bases from J; bases unmatched to any gene: 3. CDR3 size: 15 residues. The germline V gene has CDR1 SGHNT and CDR2 YYREEE (reference sequence). In nucleotides, the CDR3 is TGTGCCAGCAGCTTGGGACTAGCGGTAGCCTACGAGCAGTACTTC. This translates into CASSLGLAVAYEQYF.

The chain carries TRBV6-1 and TRBJ2-7; 7 bases agree with TRBD1. The junction had 9 bases not matched to a gene; V was cut back by 6 bases and J by 1 base. The CDR3 length is 15 residues. Germline CDR1 MNHNS, CDR2 SASEGT. The CDR3 protein is CASSKARTGSYEQYF. As DNA, the CDR3 is TGTGCCAGCAGCAAAGCCAGGACAGGATCCTACGAGCAGTACTTC.

The chain couples TRBV5-1 to TRBJ1-3, with 7 bases that match TRBD1. The CDR3 spans 16 residues. J gave up 0 bases and V 2 bases, and 5 bases lay outside the gene matches. The V gene's germline CDR1 is SGHRS and CDR2 YFSETQ. CDR3 protein: CASSLTTGISGNTIYF. In nucleotides, the CDR3 is TGCGCCAGCAGCTTAACGACAGGGATCTCTGGAAACACCATATATTTT.

The V call is TRBV7-9, the J call TRBJ2-2; a possible D gene is TRBD2 (5 bases). The V and J ends lost 0 bases and 6 bases respectively, with 20 bases between them. CDR1 SEHNR and CDR2 FQNEAQ come from the germline V gene (reference sequence). The CDR3 is made up of 18 amino acids. CDR3 bases: TGTGCCAGCAGCTTAGCGAGCGCGACCTGGGTGAGGGCCGGGGAGCTGTTTTTT. It translates to CASSLASATWVRAGELFF. The complete variable domain, with remaining parts taken from reference TRBV7-9 and TRBJ2-2, reads DTGVSQNPRHKITKRGQNVTFRCDPISEHNRLYWYRQTLGQGPEFLTYFQNEAQLEKSRLLSDRFSAERPKGSFSTLEIQRTEQGDSAMYLCASSLASATWVRAGELFFGEGSRLTVL.

The chain links TRBV7-9 to TRBJ2-7; 9 bases are shared with TRBD1. Germline loops: CDR1 SEHNR, CDR2 FQNEAQ (reference sequence). V was pared by 5 bases and J by 3 bases, with 8 bases of the junction left unmatched. The CDR3 totals 15 residues. The CDR3, as DNA: TGTGCCAGCAGCGTCCGGGACAGGGATTTCTACGAGCAGTACTTC. Translated, it gives CASSVRDRDFYEQYF.

A single count supports this clone. The J gene is TRBJ2-3, the V gene TRBV20-1, with D unclear. Germline CDR1 reads DFQATT; CDR2 reads SNEGSKA (reference sequence). The CDR3 totals 11 residues. The V end was cut by 4 bases, the J end by 0 bases, with 2 bases between. Here the CDR3 reads CSAISTDTQYF. The CDR3 DNA reads as TGCAGTGCTATTAGCACAGATACGCAGTATTTT.